This T cell receptor beta chain was captured in a study of cytomegalovirus exposure and HLA in healthy donors. Study-level findings and limits: What a later analysis reportedly showed was that an Asian-associated ancestry cluster had fewer N-insertions than the roughly 720-donor mean. Analysis was carried out at a later point, and it linked a missense DCLRE1C variant to TCR beta V- and J-gene trimming.

The junction had 7 bases not matched to a gene; V was cut back by 1 base and J by 4 bases. CDR3 length: 15 residues. The germline CDR1 and CDR2 sequences are SGHDT and YYEEEE. The PCR used 60 Vbeta and 13 Jbeta primers. Profiling relied on immunoSEQ multiplex PCR, and the TCRdb table lists in-frame clones only, not all of them. This table has 150,000 to 200,000 clones, around 75% appearing once. This clone was picked up a small number of times. Its antigen is still unknown. The material sequenced was PBMCs. The gene calls are TRBV5-6 and TRBJ2-7, with 8 positions matching TRBD1. This TCR came from a woman aged 45-65 years in good health and CMV-seronegative. The CDR3 DNA reads TGTGCCAGCAGCTTGAGGCAGGGGGCGGTTTACGAGCAGTACTTC. Its translation: CASSLRQGAVYEQYF. Looking up the rest from reference TRBV5-6 and TRBJ2-7 gives the full variable domain: DAGVTQSPTHLIKTRGQQVTLRCSPKSGHDTVSWYQQALGQGPQFIFQYYEEEERQRGNFPDRFSGHQFPNYSSELNVNALLLGDSALYLCASSLRQGAVYEQYFGPGTRLTVT.